This T cell receptor (beta chain) was captured in a study of T cell repertoires in cytomegalovirus infection. Overall study: CMV infection plus the matching HLA type was flagged by public TCR beta signatures. Study-wide findings and caveats: Accumulated public TCR beta family frequency recognized individuals carrying CMV together with the relevant HLA. HLA-C-restricted TCR beta clonotypes specific for CMV led the ex vivo response.

Trimming pared 5 bases from V and 4 bases from J, leaving 23 bases between. The germline gives CDR1 SQVTM, CDR2 ANQGSEA. The CDR3 spans 16 residues. TCRdb redid the calling of the reads with MiXCR, one entry per CDR3 protein. This sample has 150,000 to 200,000 distinct CDR3 sequences, with over 13% found just once. This clonotype has more than one count but fewer than ten. What it binds is not known. Sequenced input: PBMCs. The V and J genes are TRBV29-1 and TRBJ1-1; a weak D match, TRBD1 (5 bases). The receptor was derived from a human donor in good health (CMV status not recorded). Some clones in this sample may be carry-over from other donors' samples. CDR3 amino acids: CSVRGGPDLRGTEAFF. DNA of the CDR3: TGCAGCGTTAGGGGAGGGCCCGATTTAAGGGGCACTGAAGCTTTCTTT.